The sequence of this T cell receptor beta chain was determined in a study of blood T cell repertoires in COVID-19. Study-wide background: The study drew acute and convalescent COVID-19 samples from the United States, Italy and Spain. Sample material is recorded as cDNA or gDNA derived from T cells, B-cell-depleted T cells, or PBMCs.

Original analysis: Using reference gene primer amplification, nucleated cell counts were estimated. Measured with immunoSEQ multiplex PCR; TCRdb has only the in-frame clones, and not every one. The V and J calls and the clone size are those of that table, but D and trimming were determined from the DNA. The table records roughly 230,000 clones, roughly nine tenths of them present only once. Self-reported history from a screening survey and questionnaire set each donor's cohort. CDR3 length: 15 amino acids. V lost 5 bases, J lost 8 bases, and 10 bases stayed unmatched. The germline V gene encodes CDR1 MDHEN and CDR2 SYDVKM.

The sequencing sample was made of PBMCs or T cells enriched from blood (not recorded which). The rearrangement uses TRBV28 and TRBJ2-1, with 9 bases lining up with TRBD1. The TCR sequence derives from a woman in her 30s with acute COVID-19. CDR3 residues: CASSLGGTGRYEQFF. The CDR3 DNA reads as TGTGCCAGCAGTCTGGGGGGGACAGGGCGATATGAGCAGTTCTTC.